Below are 6 T cell receptor beta chains sequenced from a single sample in a study of OX40 agonist ivuxolimab in advanced cancers. The method was immunoSEQ multiplex PCR; TCRdb's version includes in-frame clones alone and lacks a portion of them. The table lists over 60,000 clones, around 89% of them singletons, with 0.94% in the top ten. The source was CD4+ or CD8+ T cells sorted from blood, collected in a trial of the OX40 agonist ivuxolimab. These receptors came from an adult with an advanced solid tumor such as melanoma, head and neck, liver or kidney cancer.

The chain recombines TRBV28 with TRBJ1-2, with D possibly TRBD1 on 5 matching bases. Germline V CDR1 and CDR2: MDHEN, SYDVKM. The CDR3 totals 14 residues. V lost 5 bases, J lost 5 bases, and 15 bases lay in between. The CDR3 DNA reads as TGTGCCAGCAGTCCTCCCGGGACGAAATATGGCTACACCTTC. It specifies CASSPPGTKYGYTF.

This sequence joins TRBV30 and TRBJ1-5, with a possible D match to TRBD1 (6 bases). The CDR3 runs 13 residues. The ends were cut back, 1 base at V and 7 bases at J, with 11 bases in the middle. Germline CDR1 GTSNPN, CDR2 SVGIG (reference sequence). CDR3 coding DNA: TGTGCCTGGAGTGCACAGGGTGAACAGCCCCAGCATTTT. It is translated as CAWSAQGEQPQHF.

The chain uses TRBV7-3 and TRBJ2-3; D tentatively reads TRBD1 or TRBD2 (6 bases each). The germline V and J ends were trimmed by 1 base and 5 bases, with 13 bases remaining between them. The CDR3 totals 15 residues. Germline-derived CDR1 and CDR2 are SGHTA and FQGTGA. In DNA form, the CDR3 reads TGTGCCAGCAGCTTAAAGGGGGGACCGGGAGATACGCAGTATTTT. Its translation is CASSLKGGPGDTQYF.

J is TRBJ2-3 and V is TRBV7-3; D call uncertain. The V end was cut by 4 bases, the J end by 3 bases, with 11 bases between. The CDR3 is made up of 14 amino acids. Germline CDR1 SGHTA, CDR2 FQGTGA. CDR3 residues: CASSSKLETDTQYF. CDR3 coding DNA: TGTGCCAGCAGCTCAAAGCTAGAGACAGATACGCAGTATTTT.

The chain uses TRBV9 and TRBJ2-5; 12 bases line up with TRBD1. V lost 4 bases and J lost 1; bases outside the gene matches: 11. CDR1 is SGDLS and CDR2 is YYNGEE in the germline V gene. The CDR3 sequence is 18 residues long. This CDR3 is CASSPGQGARGFQETQYF. Written as DNA, the CDR3 is TGTGCCAGCAGCCCGGGACAGGGGGCCCGTGGGTTCCAAGAGACCCAGTACTTC.

This clone appeared a single time. The rearrangement links TRBV7-3 to TRBJ2-1; 8 bases align to TRBD2. J was trimmed by 2 bases and V by 2 bases; bases with no gene match: 5. From germline, CDR1 is SGHTA and CDR2 FQGTGA. The CDR3 totals 16 residues. The chain's CDR3 is CASSLGSGTPYNEQFF. The CDR3 region has the DNA TGTGCCAGCAGCTTAGGTAGCGGGACCCCCTACAATGAGCAGTTCTTC. Filled out from reference TRBV7-3 and TRBJ2-1, the complete variable domain reads GAGVSQTPSNKVTEKGKYVELRCDPISGHTALYWYRQSLGQGPEFLIYFQGTGAADDSGLPNDRFFAVRPEGSVSTLKIQRTERGDSAVYLCASSLGSGTPYNEQFFGPGTRLTVL.